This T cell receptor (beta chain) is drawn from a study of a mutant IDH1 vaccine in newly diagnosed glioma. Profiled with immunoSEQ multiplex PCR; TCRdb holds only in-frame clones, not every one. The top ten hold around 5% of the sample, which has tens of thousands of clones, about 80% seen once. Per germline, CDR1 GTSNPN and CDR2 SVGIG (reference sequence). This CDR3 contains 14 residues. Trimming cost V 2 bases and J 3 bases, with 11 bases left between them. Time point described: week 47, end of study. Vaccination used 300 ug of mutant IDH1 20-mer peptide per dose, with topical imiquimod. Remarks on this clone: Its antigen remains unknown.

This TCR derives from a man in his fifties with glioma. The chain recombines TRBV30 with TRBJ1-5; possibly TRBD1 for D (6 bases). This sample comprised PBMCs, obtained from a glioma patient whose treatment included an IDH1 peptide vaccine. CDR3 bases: TGTGCCTGGAGTACTGGACAGCCCAATCAGCCCCAGCATTTT. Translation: CAWSTGQPNQPQHF.